This TCR beta chain was sequenced during a study of blood T cell repertoires in COVID-19. Study-level information: Researchers got acute and convalescent COVID-19 samples from the United States, Italy and Spain. The cDNA or gDNA used as material had been derived from T cells, B-cell-depleted T cells, or PBMCs.

The CDR3 consists of 16 residues. V was shortened by 4 bases and J by 6 bases, with 19 bases between the two germline ends. From germline, CDR1 is LGHDT and CDR2 YNNKEL (reference sequence). This clone was detected only once. Per the authors' pipeline: How many nucleated cells were present was estimated from reference gene primer amplification. Only in-frame clones appear in the TCRdb table, and some are missing; sequencing was by immunoSEQ multiplex PCR. V and J calls and clone size come straight from that table; D and trimming were deduced from the DNA. This table has hundreds of thousands of clones, about 85% appearing once.

The TCR originated in a woman of 80 years or more with acute or convalescent COVID-19. J is TRBJ2-1 and V is TRBV3-1 (or the pseudogene TRBV3-2); tentative D call: TRBD1 (5 bases). Sequencing was done on a sample of peripheral blood. The CDR3 here is CASSPPKAQGSNEQFF. Written as DNA, the CDR3 is TGTGCCAGCAGCCCTCCAAAGGCCCAGGGAAGCAATGAGCAGTTCTTC.